This T cell receptor beta chain stems from a study of beta chain features in type 1 diabetes. At the level of the study: Cell yields, gender and age were comparable in patients and healthy donors.

This clone has only a few counts. Antigen unknown. Overall study findings and caveats: cDNA-based sequencing might over-represent cells highly expressing TCR. Across all four CD4+ subsets, people with type 1 diabetes showed modestly shorter TCRB CDR3s.

Sorted populations were all over 95% pure. Germline CDR1 is SGHRS and CDR2 is YFSETQ. The CDR3 has 14 amino acids. The germline V and J ends were trimmed by 0 bases and 0 bases, with 5 bases remaining between them. Isolated RNA was reverse transcribed in full, so expressed TCRB transcripts were sequenced. Data came from immunoSEQ multiplex PCR; TCRdb stores just in-frame clones and leaves some out. The sample lists about 9,400 clones; about 80% were seen once. The source is a young woman in good health. Material for sequencing was Tregs from blood. The rearrangement joins TRBV5-1 to TRBJ2-3; D is ambiguous. CDR3 nucleotide sequence: TGCGCCAGCAGCTTGGTTCAGAGCACAGATACGCAGTATTTT. Translation gives CASSLVQSTDTQYF. Supplemented by reference TRBV5-1 and TRBJ2-3, the full variable domain reads KAGVTQTPRYLIKTRGQQVTLSCSPISGHRSVSWYQQTPGQGLQFLFEYFSETQRNKGNFPGRFSGRQFSNSRSEMNVSTLELGDSALYLCASSLVQSTDTQYFGPGTRLTVL.